These 21 T cell receptor beta chains were sequenced from one sample in a study of low-dose radiotherapy and immunotherapy resistance in tumors. Alpha and beta chains were covered, as first-strand cDNA relied on TRAV- and TRBV-specific primers. The PCR that amplified TCRs ran for around 21 cycles, relying on a constant-region primer and a V-primer adapter. Each CDR3 protein is one row after TCRdb ran MiXCR on the reads. The sample carries around 58,000 distinct CDR3 sequences, 20% to 25% recorded once. Time point indicated: after trial treatment. Treatment here: LDRT plus nivolumab, ipilimumab, low-dose cyclophosphamide and aspirin (RACIN trial). Sequenced material: PBMCs, taken after low-dose radiotherapy plus immunotherapy. Receptors originate from a male donor with prostate cancer.

The chain uses TRBV18 and TRBJ2-7; 10 bases agree with TRBD1. The CDR3 covers 16 residues. From germline, CDR1 is KGHSH and CDR2 LQKENI. V was pared by 2 bases and J by 1 base, with 5 bases of the junction left unmatched. The CDR3 DNA sequence: TGTGCCAGCTCACCAGCAATGGGACAGGGGTCCTACGAGCAGTACTTC. This encodes CASSPAMGQGSYEQYF.

This clonotype was detected many times. J is TRBJ2-1 and V is TRBV6-2 or TRBV6-3, with TRBD2 matching 8 bases. Germline lookup yields CDR1 MNHEY and CDR2 SVGEGT. This CDR3 region has 16 residues. J lost 4 bases, V lost 2 bases, and 7 bases had no gene match. The CDR3 DNA is TGTGCCAGCAGTTACCCTCCCGGGGGGGATTACAATGAGCAGTTCTTC. This encodes CASSYPPGGDYNEQFF.

This clonotype was picked up many times. The chain couples TRBV28 to TRBJ2-5, with D unresolved. CDR3 size: 16 residues. V shed 1 base and J shed 2 bases, with 14 bases lying between them. In germline, CDR1 is MDHEN, CDR2 SYDVKM. CDR3 residues: CASSLYRNPGQETQYF. The CDR3 region has the DNA TGTGCCAGCAGTTTATACCGGAACCCCGGGCAAGAGACCCAGTACTTC.

The J gene is TRBJ2-1, the V gene TRBV6-1; D unresolved. Germline-derived CDR1 and CDR2 are MNHNS and SASEGT. The CDR3 extends over 13 amino acids. Trimming left V 3 bases short and J 4 bases short, with 7 bases between. CDR3 in amino acids: CASSELVYNEQFF. In DNA, the CDR3 is TGTGCCAGCAGTGAGTTGGTTTACAATGAGCAGTTCTTC.

The rearrangement uses TRBV13 and TRBJ1-3, with D unclear. The CDR3 consists of 16 residues. The V and J ends lost 7 bases and 0 bases respectively, with 16 bases between them. Germline V gene sequence: CDR1 PRHDT, CDR2 FYEKMQ (reference sequence). CDR3 loop: CASKLSAGNSGNTIYF. CDR3 DNA: TGTGCCAGCAAACTCTCGGCAGGAAACTCTGGAAACACCATATATTTT.

This clonotype was seen ten or more times. The chain combines TRBV6-2 or TRBV6-3 with TRBJ2-3; 14 nucleotides agree with TRBD2. There are 18 residues in the CDR3. Per the germline V gene, CDR1 is MNHEY and CDR2 is SVGEGT. The J segment lost 4 bases and the V segment lost 5 bases, leaving 11 bases of the junction unmatched. The CDR3 sequence is CASSGGTSGGPGADTQYF. CDR3 sequence (DNA): TGTGCCAGCAGTGGCGGGACTAGCGGGGGACCGGGGGCAGATACGCAGTATTTT.

This clonotype was seen at least ten times. The CDR3: CASSRQGSETQYF. For the CDR3, the DNA is TGTGCCAGCAGTCGACAGGGGTCGGAGACCCAGTACTTC. The chain combines TRBV28 with TRBJ2-5, with TRBD1 identical over 8 bases. The CDR3 runs 13 residues. The J segment lost 5 bases and the V segment lost 5 bases, leaving 4 bases of the junction unmatched. Germline CDR1 and CDR2: MDHEN and SYDVKM.

This clonotype appeared a few times. The genes are TRBV5-1 and TRBJ2-1, with D hard to call. The ends were cut back, 0 bases at V and 5 bases at J, with 15 bases in the middle. Germline-derived CDR1 and CDR2 are SGHRS and YFSETQ. This CDR3 comprises 16 residues. CDR3 DNA sequence: TGCGCCAGCAGCTTGGGTGGCGGCCTTACGGACAATGAGCAGTTCTTC. The encoded protein is CASSLGGGLTDNEQFF.

About this clonotype itself: It is likely a read error: a sequence one base away is far more abundant. CDR3 residues: CSVVRQNREGWYEQFF. In nucleotides, the CDR3 is TGCAGCGTTGTCCGCCAAAACAGGGAAGGGTGGTACGAGCAGTTCTTC. J is TRBJ2-1 and V is TRBV29-1, with a weak D call TRBD1 (6 bases). This CDR3 has 16 residues. Germline CDR1 reads SQVTM; CDR2 reads ANQGSEA. Trimming pared 4 bases from V and 10 bases from J, leaving 26 bases between.

This clonotype was counted ten times or more. This chain uses TRBV7-9 with TRBJ2-7; 11 nucleotides line up with TRBD2. The ends lost 4 bases at V and 7 bases at J; junction bases unmatched: 9. This CDR3 comprises 15 residues. CDR1 SEHNR and CDR2 FQNEAQ come from the germline V gene (reference sequence). The CDR3 nucleotides read TGTGCCAGCAGCTCAAGTCGCCTAGCGGGAGGTGAGCAGTACTTC. Translating gives CASSSSRLAGGEQYF.

As to this clonotype: A much larger clone differs from this one at a single base, so this may be a read error. The CDR3 sequence: CASSLVPGAGTEAFF. The CDR3 region has the DNA TGCGCCAGCAGCTTGGTGCCAGGGGCTGGCACTGAAGCTTTCTTT. This chain joins TRBV5-1 and TRBJ1-1; D possibly corresponds to TRBD1 (6 bases). The CDR3 covers 15 residues. Germline-derived CDR1 and CDR2 are SGHRS and YFSETQ. The V end lost 0 bases, the J end lost 4 bases, and 13 bases lay between the germline ends.

This clonotype has a count of ten or more. This chain links TRBV11-2 with TRBJ1-6; 8 bases match TRBD1. The germline gives CDR1 SGHAT, CDR2 FQNNGV. The V segment lost 3 bases and the J segment 14 bases; nucleotides outside the gene matches: 3. This CDR3 comprises 12 residues. As DNA, the CDR3 is TGTGCCAGCAGCTTCCAGGGGGCAGCCCTCCACTTT. Its protein product is CASSFQGAALHF.

This clonotype came up many times. V gene TRBV6-2 or TRBV6-3 combines with J gene TRBJ1-5; D call uncertain. The CDR3 consists of 13 residues. The V end lost 7 bases, the J end lost 3 bases, and 10 bases lay between the germline ends. The germline gives CDR1 MNHEY, CDR2 SVGEGT. CDR3 DNA: TGTGCCAGCAAGGACGGTTACAATCAGCCCCAGCATTTT. This codes for CASKDGYNQPQHF.

This clonotype was observed a few times. At one end the junction does not follow the germline gene, possibly because of a read error. This sequence joins TRBV5-3 and TRBJ2-5, with a possible D match to TRBD2 (5 bases). TRBV5-3 is placed among ORFs of uncertain function. The CDR3 runs 14 residues. CDR3 bases: TGTGCCAGCAGCTTGCGGCTAGCTAAGGAGACCCAGTACTTC. Its translation: CASSLRLAKETQYF.

This chain links TRBV18 with TRBJ1-6; 8 bases agree with TRBD1. The germline CDR1 and CDR2 sequences are KGHSH and LQKENI. Germline trimming cut 0 bases from V and 9 bases from J; bases unmatched to any gene: 4. The CDR3 sequence is 15 residues long. CDR3 region: CASSPPQGARSPLHF. CDR3 DNA: TGTGCCAGCTCACCACCGCAGGGGGCCCGTTCACCCCTCCACTTT. Combining the CDR3 with reference TRBV18 and TRBJ1-6 gives the whole variable domain NAGVMQNPRHLVRRRGQEARLRCSPMKGHSHVYWYRQLPEEGLKFMVYLQKENIIDESGMPKERFSAEFPKEGPSILRIQQVVRGDSAAYFCASSPPQGARSPLHFGNGTRLTVT.

The table lists this clonotype with many counts. The chain couples TRBV24-1 to TRBJ2-2, with TRBD2 matching 7 bases. This CDR3 contains 15 residues. V shed 7 bases, J shed 1 base, and the junction held 5 bases outside the gene matches. CDR1 is KGHDR, CDR2 SFDVKD, per germline. In DNA form, the CDR3 reads TGTGCCACCAGGAGCGGGGAACTGAACACCGGGGAGCTGTTTTTT. It encodes CATRSGELNTGELFF.

This clonotype has ten or more counts. The chain couples TRBV7-6 to TRBJ1-4, with D unclear. Germline CDR1 reads SGHVS; CDR2 reads FNYEAQ. The germline V and J ends were trimmed by 0 bases and 2 bases, with 7 bases remaining between them. The CDR3 is 15 amino acids. CDR3 loop: CASSLAPVTNEKLFF. CDR3 sequence (DNA): TGTGCCAGCAGCTTAGCGCCGGTTACTAATGAAAAACTGTTTTTT. Using reference TRBV7-6 and TRBJ1-4 for the parts outside the CDR3, the full variable domain is GAGVSQSPRYKVTKRGQDVALRCDPISGHVSLYWYRQALGQGPEFLTYFNYEAQQDKSGLPNDRFSAERPEGSISTLTIQRTEQRDSAMYRCASSLAPVTNEKLFFGSGTQLSVL.

This clonotype was observed many times. The gene calls are TRBV11-2 and TRBJ2-1; D call uncertain. Looked up from germline, CDR1 is SGHAT and CDR2 is FQNNGV. The V end was cut by 3 bases, the J end by 8 bases, with 5 bases between. This CDR3 contains 11 residues. This chain's CDR3 is CASSLVHEQFF. DNA for the CDR3: TGTGCCAGCAGCTTGGTCCATGAGCAGTTCTTC. Variable domain in full (rest from reference TRBV11-2 and TRBJ2-1): EAGVAQSPRYKIIEKRQSVAFWCNPISGHATLYWYQQILGQGPKLLIQFQNNGVVDDSQLPKDRFSAERLKGVDSTLKIQPAKLEDSAVYLCASSLVHEQFFGPGTRLTVL.

This clonotype was counted ten times or more. The chain is built from TRBV4-1 and TRBJ2-7, with TRBD2 identical over 7 bases. Per the germline V gene, CDR1 is MGHRA and CDR2 is YSYEKL. Trimming cost V 4 bases and J 2 bases; bases outside gene matches: 11. This CDR3 region has 16 residues. In DNA, the CDR3 is TGCGCCAGCAGCCGACCGGGGGGACGGGATACCTACGAGCAGTACTTC. As protein: CASSRPGGRDTYEQYF.

This clonotype was recorded many times. The chain joins TRBV12-3 or TRBV12-4 to TRBJ1-6, with 7 bases lining up with TRBD1. The CDR3 spans 14 residues. V lost 4 bases, J lost 8 bases, and 5 bases stayed unmatched. CDR3 nucleotide sequence: TGTGCCAGCAGTTATCAGGGGGGGTATTCACCCCTCCACTTT. It encodes CASSYQGGYSPLHF.

This clonotype came up many times. This chain connects TRBV28 to TRBJ2-1, with 7 bases lining up with TRBD2. The V segment lost 3 bases and the J segment 8 bases; nucleotides outside the gene matches: 10. This CDR3 contains 15 residues. Germline V gene sequence: CDR1 MDHEN, CDR2 SYDVKM. This chain's CDR3 is CASSFLAGVIYEQFF. As DNA, the CDR3 is TGTGCCAGCAGTTTTCTGGCGGGAGTTATCTATGAGCAGTTCTTC.